The entry that follows covers one T cell receptor (beta chain) sequence. Naive CD8 cells comprised CD45RO-negative, CCR7-positively selected cells, excluding terminally differentiated effector memory CD45RA+ cells. The data were obtained in a study of shared clonotypes between healthy human individuals. The CDR3 consists of 13 residues. CDR1 and CDR2 (germline): SEHNR, FQNEAQ (reference sequence). Trimming pared 7 bases from V and 8 bases from J, leaving 17 bases between. Using immunoSEQ multiplex PCR, the repertoire was profiled, and TCRdb retains in-frame clones only, with some absent. The table lists some 2,100,000 clones, under 95% of them singletons.

Material: naive CD8+ T cells from PBMCs. This clonotype was obtained from a young man in good health. Some clones in this sample may be carry-over from other donors' samples. V is TRBV7-9 and J is TRBJ1-1; possible D gene TRBD1, 5 bases. The CDR3 DNA follows: TGTGCCAGCAACCAGGGCTCGCAGTCAGAAGCTTTCTTT. Protein: CASNQGSQSEAFF.